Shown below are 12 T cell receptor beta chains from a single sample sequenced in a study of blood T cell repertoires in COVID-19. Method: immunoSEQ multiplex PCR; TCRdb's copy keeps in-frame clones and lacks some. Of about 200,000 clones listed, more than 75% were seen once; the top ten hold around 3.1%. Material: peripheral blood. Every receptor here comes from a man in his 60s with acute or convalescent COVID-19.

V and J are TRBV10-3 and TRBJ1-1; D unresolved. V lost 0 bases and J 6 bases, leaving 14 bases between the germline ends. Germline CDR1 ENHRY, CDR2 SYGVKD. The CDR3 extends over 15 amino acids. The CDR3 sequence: CAISESGTSFAEAFF. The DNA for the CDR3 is TGTGCCATCAGTGAGTCTGGTACCAGTTTCGCTGAAGCTTTCTTT.

The CDR3 region is CASSPWGADGYTF. CDR3 sequence (DNA): TGTGCCAGCTCACCGTGGGGCGCGGATGGCTACACCTTC. The chain is built from TRBV18 and TRBJ1-2; perhaps TRBD1 as D (5 bases). The CDR3 runs to 13 residues. The V end lost 3 bases, the J end lost 6 bases, and 11 bases lay between the germline ends. CDR1 and CDR2 (germline): KGHSH, LQKENI. The whole variable domain, filled in from reference TRBV18 and TRBJ1-2, reads NAGVMQNPRHLVRRRGQEARLRCSPMKGHSHVYWYRQLPEEGLKFMVYLQKENIIDESGMPKERFSAEFPKEGPSILRIQQVVRGDSAAYFCASSPWGADGYTFGSGTRLTVV.

The CDR3 coding sequence is TGTGCCAGCAGCCCCGGGACAGTGAACACCGGGGAGCTGTTTTTT. Its translation is CASSPGTVNTGELFF. This chain connects TRBV27 to TRBJ2-2; 7 bases are shared with TRBD1. The CDR3 contains 15 residues. J lost 1 base, V lost 6 bases, and 5 bases had no gene match. Germline-derived CDR1 and CDR2 are MNHEY and SMNVEV (reference sequence).

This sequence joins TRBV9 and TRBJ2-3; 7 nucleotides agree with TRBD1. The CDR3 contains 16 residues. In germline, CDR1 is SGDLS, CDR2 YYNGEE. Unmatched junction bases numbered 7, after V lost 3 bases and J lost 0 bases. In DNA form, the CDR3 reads TGTGCCAGCAGCGCATTACGGACAGGAAGCACAGATACGCAGTATTTT. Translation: CASSALRTGSTDTQYF.

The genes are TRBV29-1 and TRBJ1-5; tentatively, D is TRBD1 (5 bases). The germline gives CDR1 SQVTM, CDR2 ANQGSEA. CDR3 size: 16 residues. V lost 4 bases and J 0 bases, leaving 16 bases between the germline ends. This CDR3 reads CSVAWQGLGSNQPQHF. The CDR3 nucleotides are TGCAGCGTTGCTTGGCAGGGCCTCGGTAGCAATCAGCCCCAGCATTTT.

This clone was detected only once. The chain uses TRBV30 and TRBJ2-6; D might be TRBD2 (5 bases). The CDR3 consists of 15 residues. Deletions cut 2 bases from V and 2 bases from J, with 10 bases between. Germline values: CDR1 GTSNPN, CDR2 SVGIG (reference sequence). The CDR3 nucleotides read TGTGCCTGGAGTATTTGGAGGACTGGGGCCAACGTCCTGACTTTC. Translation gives CAWSIWRTGANVLTF.

CDR3 DNA sequence: TGTGCCAGCAGTACCCCCGGGACAGGGTCTAATGGCTACACCTTC. Protein product: CASSTPGTGSNGYTF. The V gene is TRBV27, the J gene TRBJ1-2; the match to TRBD1 covers 9 bases. CDR1 and CDR2 (germline): MNHEY, SMNVEV (reference sequence). V lost 5 bases to trimming and J lost 6 bases; unmatched junction nucleotides: 10. CDR3 length equals 15 residues.

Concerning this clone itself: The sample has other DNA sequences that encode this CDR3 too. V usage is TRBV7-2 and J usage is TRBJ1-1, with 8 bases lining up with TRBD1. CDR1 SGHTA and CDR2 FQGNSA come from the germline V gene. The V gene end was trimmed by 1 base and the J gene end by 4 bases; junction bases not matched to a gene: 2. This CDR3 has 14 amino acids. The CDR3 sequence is CASSLVQGGTEAFF. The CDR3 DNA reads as TGTGCCAGCAGCTTAGTACAGGGGGGCACTGAAGCTTTCTTT.

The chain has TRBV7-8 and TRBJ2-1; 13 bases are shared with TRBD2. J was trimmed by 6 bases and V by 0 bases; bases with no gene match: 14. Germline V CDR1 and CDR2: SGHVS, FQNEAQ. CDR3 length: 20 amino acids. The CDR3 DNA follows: TGTGCCAGCAGCTTAGCGCAGATACTAGCGGGGGGGCGGTCATTCAATGAGCAGTTCTTC. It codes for CASSLAQILAGGRSFNEQFF.

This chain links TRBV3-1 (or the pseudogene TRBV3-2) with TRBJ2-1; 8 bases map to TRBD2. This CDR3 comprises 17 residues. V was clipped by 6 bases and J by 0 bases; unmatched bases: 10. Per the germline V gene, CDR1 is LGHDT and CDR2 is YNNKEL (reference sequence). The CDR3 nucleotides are TGTGCCAGCAGTCCCAGCGGGGGCCACTCCTCCTACAATGAGCAGTTCTTC. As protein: CASSPSGGHSSYNEQFF.

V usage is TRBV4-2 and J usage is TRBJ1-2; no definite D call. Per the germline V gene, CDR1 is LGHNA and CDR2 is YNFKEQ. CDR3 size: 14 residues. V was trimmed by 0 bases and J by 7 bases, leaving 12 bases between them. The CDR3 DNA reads TGTGCCAGCAGCCAAGAACGGACGGGAGGTGGCTACACCTTC. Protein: CASSQERTGGGYTF.

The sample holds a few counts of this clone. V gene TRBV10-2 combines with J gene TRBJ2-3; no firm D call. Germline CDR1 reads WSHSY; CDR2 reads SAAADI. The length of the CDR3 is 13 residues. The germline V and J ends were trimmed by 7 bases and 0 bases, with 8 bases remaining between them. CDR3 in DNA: TGCGCCAGCAACACCCTGAGCACAGATACGCAGTATTTT. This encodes CASNTLSTDTQYF.